These 9 T cell receptor beta chains came from one sample sequenced in a study of beta chain features in type 1 diabetes. Study-wide findings and caveats: The study found moderately but significantly shorter TCRB CDR3s in all four CD4+ subsets of Type 1 diabetes patients.

The antigens these receptors bind are not known. Since all of the isolated RNA was reverse transcribed, expressed TCRB transcripts were what got sequenced. The repertoire was sequenced with immunoSEQ multiplex PCR; TCRdb's copy has only in-frame clones and lacks some. This sample has about 23,000 clones, with around 57% found just once. Specimen: stem cell memory CD4+ T cells from blood. The receptors shown here come from a young man with type 1 diabetes.

The V gene is TRBV19, the J gene TRBJ1-5, with a tentative D call TRBD1 (6 bases). Germline CDR1 and CDR2: LNHDA and SQIVND (reference sequence). CDR3 length equals 16 residues. V was trimmed by 5 bases and J by 2 bases, leaving 16 bases between them. The CDR3 region is CASSLVRGGRNQPQHF. For the CDR3, the DNA is TGTGCCAGTAGTCTTGTTAGGGGGGGTCGCAATCAGCCCCAGCATTTT.

Written as DNA, the CDR3 is TGCGCCAGCGGCCGGACAGGGGGCGAGTTCTCTGGAAACACCATATATTTT. Translating gives CASGRTGGEFSGNTIYF. The genes are TRBV5-1 and TRBJ1-3; 11 bases are a match to TRBD1. This CDR3 has 17 amino acids. From germline, CDR1 is SGHRS and CDR2 YFSETQ. V dropped 7 bases and J dropped 0; count of bases not matched to a gene: 9.

The CDR3 DNA is TGTGCCAGCAGTTTTGTTGGGGCAGGCTCCTACGAGCAGTACTTC. Translating it yields CASSFVGAGSYEQYF. The chain recombines TRBV28 with TRBJ2-7; TRBD1 is a possible D gene (5 bases). The CDR3 sequence is 15 residues long. The V end was cut by 3 bases, the J end by 0 bases, with 12 bases between. The germline V gene has CDR1 MDHEN and CDR2 SYDVKM.

This chain joins TRBV28 and TRBJ1-1; 7 bases agree with TRBD1. The CDR3 totals 16 residues. The junction had 7 bases not matched to a gene; V was cut back by 2 bases and J by 1 base. CDR1 and CDR2 (germline): MDHEN, SYDVKM. The CDR3 here is CASSLTGAGENTEAFF. Written as DNA, the CDR3 is TGTGCCAGCAGTTTAACAGGGGCAGGGGAGAACACTGAAGCTTTCTTT. Looking up the rest from reference TRBV28 and TRBJ1-1 gives the full variable domain: DVKVTQSSRYLVKRTGEKVFLECVQDMDHENMFWYRQDPGLGLRLIYFSYDVKMKEKGDIPEGYSVSREKKERFSLILESASTNQTSMYLCASSLTGAGENTEAFFGQGTRLTVV.

The chain carries TRBV5-1 and TRBJ2-1, with 11 positions matching TRBD2. The CDR3 is 16 residues long. Trimming cost V 3 bases and J 7 bases; bases outside gene matches: 9. Germline-derived CDR1 and CDR2 are SGHRS and YFSETQ. CDR3 sequence: CASSSVAGGVWNEQFF. The DNA for the CDR3 is TGCGCCAGCAGCTCCGTAGCGGGAGGGGTGTGGAATGAGCAGTTCTTC.

The gene calls are TRBV6-6 and TRBJ2-3, with D tentatively TRBD2 (6 bases). V lost 4 bases, J lost 8 bases, and 13 bases lay in between. Germline CDR1 is MNHNY and CDR2 is SVGAGI (reference sequence). CDR3 length equals 13 residues. The CDR3 bases are TGTGCCAGCAGTTTCGAGAGGGAGGTTACGCAGTATTTT. Amino acids: CASSFEREVTQYF.

The chain has TRBV28 and TRBJ2-7; D might be TRBD2 (6 bases). Germline values: CDR1 MDHEN, CDR2 SYDVKM. V lost 7 bases to trimming and J lost 2 bases, with 9 bases between them. The CDR3 length is 12 residues. The CDR3 is CASMTGAYEQYF. The CDR3 DNA follows: TGTGCCAGCATGACGGGAGCCTACGAGCAGTACTTC.

The rearrangement links TRBV4-3 to TRBJ1-5; TRBD1 is a possible D gene (6 bases). The CDR3 length is 15 residues. Germline CDR1 LGHNA, CDR2 YSLEER. V gave up 1 base and J gave up 6 bases, with 13 bases separating them. CDR3 DNA sequence: TGCGCCAGCAGCCAAGGAAGAACAGGGCTTCAGCCCCAGCATTTT. Its translation: CASSQGRTGLQPQHF.

The CDR3 protein is CASSLVASGSGEQYF. The CDR3 coding sequence is TGTGCCAGCAGCTTAGTGGCTAGCGGGAGTGGCGAGCAGTACTTC. V and J are TRBV7-9 and TRBJ2-5; 10 nucleotides agree with TRBD2. The J call may be in error: the DNA end matches TRBJ2-7 better. Germline values: CDR1 SEHNR, CDR2 FQNEAQ (reference sequence). The CDR3 sequence is 15 residues long.